A single sample is the source of the 5 T cell receptor beta chains below, sequenced in a study of vaccination and CD4 T cells after COVID-19. An Oncomine TCR Beta short-read assay was used to sequence the DNA from cultured CD4+ T cells. TCRdb redid the calling of the PCR reads with MiXCR, one entry per CDR3 protein. The data show some 21,000 distinct CDR3 sequences, with around 41% seen just once and 13% to 15% held by the top ten. As for treatment: roughly 10-day PBMC culture with coronavirus spike peptide pools or control peptides (ViraFEST assay). For these receptors, no antigen is known. The sequenced sample consisted of cultured CD4+ T cells from blood. The source is a human donor with COVID-19.

This chain links TRBV7-3 with TRBJ1-6, with a tentative D call TRBD1 (5 bases). Between the trimmed V and J ends, which lost 1 base and 7 bases, there was a span of 14 bases. From germline, CDR1 is SGHTA and CDR2 FQGTGA. This CDR3 has 16 amino acids. Here the CDR3 DNA reads TGTGCCAGCAGCTTAAGCCCGAGCGGGGGAAATTCACCCCTCCACTTT. It yields the protein CASSLSPSGGNSPLHF.

This clonotype has more than one count but fewer than ten. The gene calls are TRBV30 and TRBJ1-3, with D uncertain. Germline lookup yields CDR1 GTSNPN and CDR2 SVGIG (reference sequence). Trimming shortened V by 1 base and J by 5 bases, and 3 bases separated the two germline ends. The CDR3 extends over 11 amino acids. CDR3 region: CAWSDRNTIYF. CDR3 coding DNA: TGTGCCTGGAGTGATAGAAACACCATATATTTT.

V and J are TRBV10-3 and TRBJ1-2, with D uncertain. The germline V and J ends were trimmed by 0 bases and 1 base, with 9 bases remaining between them. Germline V gene sequence: CDR1 ENHRY, CDR2 SYGVKD. CDR3 length equals 15 residues. The CDR3 protein is CAISESSELNYGYTF. CDR3 in DNA: TGTGCCATCAGTGAGTCGAGCGAACTTAACTATGGCTACACCTTC.

V usage is TRBV21-1 and J usage is TRBJ1-1; TRBD1 is the table's D call, not checked against the DNA. TRBV21-1 represents a pseudogene. The CDR3 has 14 amino acids. The CDR3 bases are TGTGCCAGCAGCAAAGCAGGGGGCCCCCCTGAAGCTTTCTTT. Protein sequence: CASSKAGGPPEAFF.

The V gene is TRBV5-1, the J gene TRBJ2-7, with 7 bases identical to TRBD1. CDR1 is SGHRS and CDR2 is YFSETQ in the germline V gene. The CDR3 has 14 amino acids. V dropped 3 bases and J dropped 3; count of bases not matched to a gene: 6. The CDR3 here is CASSSRTGIYEQYF. CDR3 nucleotide sequence: TGCGCCAGCAGCTCGCGGACAGGAATCTACGAGCAGTACTTC.